Shown below are 11 T cell receptor beta chains from a single sample sequenced in a study of neurological immune-mediated disorders. TCRdb recomputed calls from the 5' RACE reads with MiXCR, one row per CDR3 protein. This sample has over 55,000 distinct CDR3 sequences; about 2.5% occur once, and the top ten carry around 3%. Source material: PBMCs. The source is a man aged 45 to 65 with multiple sclerosis.

This clonotype was counted many times. J is TRBJ2-2 and V is TRBV12-3 or TRBV12-4; tentatively, D is TRBD2 (5 bases). The length of the CDR3 is 17 residues. Between the trimmed V and J ends, which lost 3 bases and 0 bases, there was a span of 14 bases. The CDR3, as DNA: TGTGCCAGCAGTTTCGCGGGTCAGACCGCGAACACCGGGGAGCTGTTTTTT. Translated: CASSFAGQTANTGELFF.

This clonotype was observed many times. The rearrangement uses TRBV7-2 and TRBJ2-7; D tentatively reads TRBD1 or TRBD2 (5 bases each). The V and J ends lost 1 base and 7 bases respectively, with 11 bases between them. The CDR3 extends over 13 amino acids. Germline CDR1 is SGHTA and CDR2 is FQGNSA. The CDR3 DNA sequence: TGTGCCAGCAGCTTAGACCGGGGCGGGGAGCAGTACTTC. This translates into CASSLDRGGEQYF.

This clonotype was detected many times. V usage is TRBV7-8 and J usage is TRBJ2-5; D possibly corresponds to TRBD1 (5 bases). Germline CDR1 is SGHVS and CDR2 is FQNEAQ. The CDR3 covers 14 residues. Trimming cost V 1 base and J 6 bases, with 12 bases left between them. CDR3 in DNA: TGTGCCAGCAGCTTAGTGCAGGGTCGGCAGACCCAGTACTTC. This gives the protein CASSLVQGRQTQYF.

This clonotype was recorded many times. The chain recombines TRBV20-1 with TRBJ1-2, with TRBD1 as a possible D gene (6 bases). Trimming removed 5 bases at V and 2 bases at J, with 12 bases between. The CDR3 extends over 13 amino acids. Germline CDR1 DFQATT, CDR2 SNEGSKA (reference sequence). The CDR3 region has the DNA TGCAGTGCTCTTTCCGGGGGCAACTATGGCTACACCTTC. It is translated as CSALSGGNYGYTF.

This clonotype was recorded at least ten times. The rearrangement joins TRBV6-2 or TRBV6-3 to TRBJ2-2; D possibly matches TRBD1 or TRBD2 (5 bases each). Germline V gives CDR1 MNHEY, CDR2 SVGEGT. This CDR3 is 14 amino acids long. V gave up 6 bases and J gave up 4 bases, with 12 bases separating them. The CDR3 DNA follows: TGTGCCAGCAGCGAACTAGGGGCCACCGGGGAGCTGTTTTTT. Translation: CASSELGATGELFF.

This clonotype was observed a handful of times. The gene calls are TRBV6-2 or TRBV6-3 and TRBJ2-3; 7 nucleotides line up with TRBD2. The trim removed 2 bases at V and 2 bases at J, leaving 7 bases unmatched. This CDR3 spans 16 amino acids. Germline V CDR1 and CDR2: MNHEY, SVGEGT. Here the CDR3 DNA reads TGTGCCAGCAGTTACCCATTGCGGGGGACCACAGATACGCAGTATTTT. This encodes CASSYPLRGTTDTQYF.

This clonotype was counted at least ten times. The gene calls are TRBV5-1 and TRBJ1-1; 7 bases agree with TRBD1. Germline V gives CDR1 SGHRS, CDR2 YFSETQ. V shed 4 bases, J shed 4 bases, and the junction held 7 bases outside the gene matches. The CDR3 runs 14 residues. The CDR3 reads CASSPPDRLTEAFF. The CDR3, as DNA: TGCGCCAGCAGCCCCCCGGACAGGCTCACTGAAGCTTTCTTT.

At least ten counts were recorded for this clonotype. The chain recombines TRBV9 with TRBJ2-3, with D perhaps TRBD1 (5 bases). V gave up 4 bases and J gave up 2 bases, with 17 bases separating them. Germline V lookup: CDR1 SGDLS, CDR2 YYNGEE. The CDR3 sequence is 16 residues long. CDR3 amino acids: CASSQDSPYYTDTQYF. The CDR3 coding sequence is TGTGCCAGCAGCCAAGACAGCCCCTATTACACAGATACGCAGTATTTT.

The table lists this clonotype with many counts. The chain recombines TRBV7-6 with TRBJ2-7; unclear D gene. This CDR3 spans 13 amino acids. Germline assignment: CDR1 SGHVS and CDR2 FNYEAQ. The V and J ends lost 5 bases and 3 bases respectively, with 11 bases between them. The CDR3 here is CASSTSVGYEQYF. CDR3 sequence (DNA): TGTGCCAGCAGCACCTCGGTGGGCTACGAGCAGTACTTC. The entire variable domain, with the rest obtained from reference TRBV7-6 and TRBJ2-7, is as follows: GAGVSQSPRYKVTKRGQDVALRCDPISGHVSLYWYRQALGQGPEFLTYFNYEAQQDKSGLPNDRFSAERPEGSISTLTIQRTEQRDSAMYRCASSTSVGYEQYFGPGTRLTVT.

This clonotype appeared many times. The rearrangement joins TRBV20-1 to TRBJ1-1; D may be TRBD1 (5 bases). The CDR3 has 14 amino acids. The V and J ends lost 4 bases and 3 bases respectively, with 15 bases between them. Germline CDR1 is DFQATT and CDR2 is SNEGSKA (reference sequence). The CDR3 protein is CSATGHLGDTEAFF. The CDR3 nucleotides read TGCAGTGCTACTGGACATCTGGGGGACACTGAAGCTTTCTTT.

This clonotype was observed many times. The gene calls are TRBV12-3 or TRBV12-4 and TRBJ2-7; no reliable D call. The CDR3 sequence is 14 residues long. V gave up 2 bases and J gave up 1 base, with 9 bases separating them. This chain's CDR3 is CASSLNPASYEQYF. Written as DNA, the CDR3 is TGTGCCAGCAGTTTAAACCCGGCTTCCTACGAGCAGTACTTC.